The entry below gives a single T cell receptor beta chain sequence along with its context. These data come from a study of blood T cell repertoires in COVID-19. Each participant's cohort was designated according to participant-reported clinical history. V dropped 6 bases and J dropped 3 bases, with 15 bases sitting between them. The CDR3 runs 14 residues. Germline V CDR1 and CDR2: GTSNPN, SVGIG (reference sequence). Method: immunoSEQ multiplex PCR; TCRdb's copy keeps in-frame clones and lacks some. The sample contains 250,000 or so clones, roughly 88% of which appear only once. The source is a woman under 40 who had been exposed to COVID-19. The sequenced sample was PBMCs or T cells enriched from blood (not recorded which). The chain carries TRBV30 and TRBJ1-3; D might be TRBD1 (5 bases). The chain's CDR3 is CACTDSELGNTIYF. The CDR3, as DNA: TGTGCCTGCACAGACAGTGAACTTGGAAACACCATATATTTT.